This T cell receptor beta chain was observed in a study of response to subunit inactivated influenza vaccine. Findings and limits, study-wide: Authors suggested that a seasonal influenza vaccination recruits few new T cells each time.

In TCRdb, the RT-PCR reads were re-called with MiXCR into one record per CDR3 protein. The sample yields some 640,000 distinct CDR3 sequences, approximately 15% seen once. This clonotype was counted between two and nine times. Antigen: not known. CDR1 is MDHEN, CDR2 SYDVKM, per germline. This CDR3 is 16 amino acids long. The junction had 3 bases not matched to a gene; V was cut back by 6 bases and J by 1 base. This sample comprised PBMCs from blood, obtained around two weeks before vaccination. The receptor comes from a man aged 45 to 65 who received an inactivated influenza vaccine. This chain joins TRBV28 and TRBJ2-2, with 12 bases that match TRBD2. CDR3 protein: CASRLAGGLNTGELFF. The CDR3 coding sequence is TGTGCCAGCAGACTAGCGGGGGGTCTGAACACCGGGGAGCTGTTTTTT.